This is a list of T cell receptor beta chains from one sample in a study of T-cell reconstitution after alpha-beta-depleted transplantation in children. TCRdb called the PCR reads again in MiXCR, with one record for every CDR3 protein. In the table there are some 500,000 distinct CDR3 sequences, 15% to 20% of which are singletons. This material consisted of PBMCs from the stem cell graft donor, taken from the stem cell graft. These receptors were taken from a human donor who donated a stem cell graft to a child with acute lymphoblastic leukemia. The CDR3 runs from the conserved cysteine through the conserved F or W. The D gene is left open where the match is weak. Part of the rows lack a size; the others show once, few, many or a class for expanded clones.

CDR3,DNA,size,V,J,D
CASSEAASPNYGYTF,TGTGCCAGCAGTGAAGCCGCCAGTCCTAACTATGGCTACACCTTC,-,TRBV6-1,TRBJ1-2,-
CACRGGRNTGELFF,TGCGCCTGCCGGGGTGGGAGGAACACCGGGGAGCTGTTTTTT,few,TRBV5-1,TRBJ2-2,-
CASHRTGGFTEAFF,TGTGCCAGTCATCGGACAGGGGGTTTCACTGAAGCTTTCTTT,few,TRBV6-1,TRBJ1-1,TRBD1
CASTPGGHEQFF,TGTGCCAGCACCCCGGGGGGGCACGAGCAGTTCTTC,-,TRBV12-3/TRBV12-4,TRBJ2-1,TRBD2
CASSLGTTGGPYGYTF,TGTGCCAGCAGTTTAGGTACCACAGGGGGACCCTATGGCTACACCTTC,-,TRBV12-3/TRBV12-4,TRBJ1-2,TRBD1
CSVVGASFHSSYEQYF,TGCAGCGTCGTGGGTGCCAGTTTTCATAGCTCCTACGAGCAGTACTTC,-,TRBV29-1,TRBJ2-7,-
CASSPWEDPTNEKLFF,TGTGCCAGCTCACCCTGGGAGGACCCAACTAATGAAAAACTGTTTTTT,-,TRBV18,TRBJ1-4,-
CASSLKFRTGYTGELFF,TGTGCCAGCAGCTTGAAGTTCAGGACAGGGTACACCGGGGAGCTGTTTTTT,-,TRBV5-6,TRBJ2-2,TRBD1
CASRLVQLSSYEQYF,TGTGCAAGTCGCTTGGTACAGTTGAGCTCCTACGAGCAGTACTTC,few,TRBV12-2,TRBJ2-7,-
CASSALRGVTHGYTF,TGTGCCAGCAGCGCATTGAGGGGAGTAACTCATGGCTACACCTTC,-,TRBV11-2,TRBJ1-2,-
CASSLGTLAGVSYEQYF,TGCGCCAGCAGCTTGGGCACACTAGCGGGGGTTTCCTACGAGCAGTACTTC,many,TRBV5-1,TRBJ2-7,TRBD2
CASSLGRLPSSYNEQFF,TGTGCCAGCAGCTTAGGGCGGCTTCCGAGCTCCTACAATGAGCAGTTCTTC,few,TRBV7-7,TRBJ2-1,-
CASGPSGGGELFF,TGCGCCAGCGGACCTAGCGGCGGCGGGGAGCTGTTTTTT,few,TRBV5-1,TRBJ2-2,TRBD2
CASDGELAINTGELFF,TGTGCCAGCGATGGAGAACTAGCGATCAACACCGGGGAGCTGTTTTTT,-,TRBV7-9,TRBJ2-2,TRBD2
CSVDSGDGYTF,TGCAGCGTTGACTCAGGGGATGGCTACACCTTC,-,TRBV29-1,TRBJ1-2,-
CASSLARWGQETQYF,TGCGCCAGCAGCTTGGCCAGATGGGGGCAAGAGACCCAGTACTTC,-,TRBV5-1,TRBJ2-5,-
CASSQVRQTYEQYF,TGCGCCAGCAGCCAAGTTAGACAGACCTACGAGCAGTACTTC,few,TRBV4-1,TRBJ2-7,-
CASHEDRGDYEQYF,TGCGCCAGCCATGAGGACAGGGGTGACTACGAGCAGTACTTC,-,TRBV5-1,TRBJ2-7,TRBD1
CASSYVRGETQYF,TGTGCCAGCAGCTACGTAAGGGGAGAGACCCAGTACTTC,-,TRBV7-6,TRBJ2-5,-
CASRGTGGLEKLFF,TGTGCCAGCAGAGGGACGGGCGGACTCGAAAAACTGTTTTTT,-,TRBV12-3/TRBV12-4,TRBJ1-4,-
CASSSTGEVYQPQHF,TGCGCCAGCAGCAGTACAGGGGAAGTATATCAGCCCCAGCATTTT,few,TRBV5-1,TRBJ1-5,TRBD1
CASGDGYTF,TGTGCCAGCGGAGATGGCTACACCTTC,few,TRBV12-3/TRBV12-4,TRBJ1-2,-
CASSLSRADYGYTF,TGTGCCAGCAGTTTAAGCAGGGCTGACTATGGCTACACCTTC,few,TRBV27,TRBJ1-2,-
CASSSYLNYEQYF,TGTGCCAGCAGTTCCTACCTTAACTACGAGCAGTACTTC,few,TRBV12-3/TRBV12-4,TRBJ2-7,-
CASSLDRSSGNTIYF,TGTGCCAGCAGCTTAGACAGATCCTCTGGAAACACCATATATTTT,many,TRBV13,TRBJ1-3,-
CASSQRLAGVYGETQYF,TGTGCCAGCAGCCAAAGATTAGCGGGAGTGTATGGAGAGACCCAGTACTTC,few,TRBV3-1,TRBJ2-5,TRBD2
CASSALWNTEAFF,TGTGCCAGCAGTGCGCTTTGGAACACTGAAGCTTTCTTT,-,TRBV2,TRBJ1-1,-
CASSFNPGMVNEQFF,TGTGCCAGCAGTTTCAACCCAGGGATGGTCAATGAGCAGTTCTTC,few,TRBV12-3/TRBV12-4,TRBJ2-1,-
CASSQQGPNGYTF,TGCGCCAGCAGCCAACAGGGCCCCAATGGCTACACCTTC,-,TRBV4-1,TRBJ1-2,-
CASSPVIGSDTQYF,TGCGCCAGCAGCCCTGTGATTGGGTCCGATACGCAGTATTTT,-,TRBV5-1,TRBJ2-3,-
CASSQESPSAYNEQFF,TGTGCCAGCAGCCAAGAGTCCCCTAGCGCGTACAATGAGCAGTTCTTC,-,TRBV3-1,TRBJ2-1,-
CASSSFDHEQFF,TGCGCCAGCAGCTCCTTTGATCATGAGCAGTTCTTC,few,TRBV5-1,TRBJ2-1,-
CASSVGGGRARVSKNIQYF,TGTGCCAGCAGCGTAGGGGGCGGGAGGGCCAGAGTTTCCAAAAACATTCAGTACTTC,-,TRBV9,TRBJ2-4,TRBD2
CASSLYPGATDTQYF,TGTGCCAGCAGTTTATACCCAGGGGCCACAGATACGCAGTATTTT,few,TRBV12-3/TRBV12-4,TRBJ2-3,-
CSATGSYEQYF,TGCAGCGCTACAGGGAGCTACGAGCAGTACTTC,many,TRBV29-1,TRBJ2-7,-
CASSLSPNRQTEKLFF,TGTGCCAGCAGTTTAAGTCCTAACAGACAAACTGAAAAACTGTTTTTT,few,TRBV12-3/TRBV12-4,TRBJ1-4,-
CASSLSWTLNTEAFF,TGTGCCAGCAGTTTATCTTGGACTCTGAACACTGAAGCTTTCTTT,-,TRBV27,TRBJ1-1,-